The sequence of this TCR beta chain was determined in a study of post-analysis software for immune sequencing data. Study as a whole: Patients with relapsing-remitting, secondary progressive and progressive-relapsing multiple sclerosis courses were all represented.

Deletions cut 6 bases from V and 5 bases from J, with 18 bases between. Germline-derived CDR1 and CDR2 are MDHEN and SYDVKM. The CDR3 extends over 15 amino acids. Researchers reported that TCR beta cDNA libraries carried unique molecular identifiers. There were 1 to 10 million T cells, and some 500,000 cDNA molecules came from them. TCRdb re-called the PCR reads through MiXCR, storing one row per CDR3 protein. Of more than 350,000 distinct CDR3 sequences in the sample, approximately 38% were seen once. As regards this clonotype: Its antigen is not known.

Notes on the study in general: The study found TRBV5-6, TRBV5-1 and TRBV20-1 among five TRBV segments more frequent in patients than controls. F measure clustering grouped samples strongly by preparation batch.

This rearrangement joins TRBV28 to TRBJ2-3; D is possibly TRBD1 (7 bases). The TCR comes from a girl aged 2-15 years with multiple sclerosis. The sequencing sample was made of blood. CDR3 protein: CASSRAGGWGDTQYF. In nucleotides, the CDR3 is TGTGCCAGCAGCAGAGCAGGGGGGTGGGGAGATACGCAGTATTTT.